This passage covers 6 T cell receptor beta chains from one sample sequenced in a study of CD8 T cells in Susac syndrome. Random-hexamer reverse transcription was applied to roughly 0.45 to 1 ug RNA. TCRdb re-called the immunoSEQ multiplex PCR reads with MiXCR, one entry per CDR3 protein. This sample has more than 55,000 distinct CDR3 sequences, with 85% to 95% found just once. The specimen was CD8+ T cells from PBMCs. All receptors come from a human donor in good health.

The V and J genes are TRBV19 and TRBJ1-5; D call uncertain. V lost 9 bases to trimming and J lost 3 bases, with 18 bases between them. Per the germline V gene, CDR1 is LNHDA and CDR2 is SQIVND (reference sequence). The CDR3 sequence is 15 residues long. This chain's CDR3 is CASTPTRGNNQPQHF. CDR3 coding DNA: TGTGCCAGCACCCCCACGCGAGGGAACAATCAGCCCCAGCATTTT.

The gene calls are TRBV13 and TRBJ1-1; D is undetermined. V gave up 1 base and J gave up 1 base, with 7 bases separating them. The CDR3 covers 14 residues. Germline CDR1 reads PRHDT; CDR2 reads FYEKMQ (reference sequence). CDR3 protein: CASSLAWGNTEAFF. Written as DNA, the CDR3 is TGTGCCAGCAGCTTAGCCTGGGGGAACACTGAAGCTTTCTTT.

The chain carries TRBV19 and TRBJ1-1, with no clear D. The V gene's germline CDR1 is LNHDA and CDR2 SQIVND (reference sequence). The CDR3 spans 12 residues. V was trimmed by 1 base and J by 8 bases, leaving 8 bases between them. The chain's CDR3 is CASSIAGLEAFF. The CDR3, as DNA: TGTGCCAGTAGTATAGCCGGGTTAGAAGCTTTCTTT. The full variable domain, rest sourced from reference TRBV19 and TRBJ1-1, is DGGITQSPKYLFRKEGQNVTLSCEQNLNHDAMYWYRQDPGQGLRLIYYSQIVNDFQKGDIAEGYSVSREKKESFPLTVTSAQKNPTAFYLCASSIAGLEAFFGQGTRLTVV.

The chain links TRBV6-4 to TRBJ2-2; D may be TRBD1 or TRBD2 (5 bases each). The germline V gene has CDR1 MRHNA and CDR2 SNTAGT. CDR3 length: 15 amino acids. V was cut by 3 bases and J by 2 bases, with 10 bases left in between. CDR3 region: CASSEVGDNTGELFF. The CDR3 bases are TGTGCCAGCAGTGAAGTGGGGGACAACACCGGGGAGCTGTTTTTT.

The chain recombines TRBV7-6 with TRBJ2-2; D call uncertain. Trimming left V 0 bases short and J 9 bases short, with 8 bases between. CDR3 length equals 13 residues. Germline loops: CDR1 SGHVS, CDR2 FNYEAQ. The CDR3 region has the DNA TGTGCCAGCAGCTTAGCGGACGGCCGGGAGCTGTTTTTT. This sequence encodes CASSLADGRELFF.

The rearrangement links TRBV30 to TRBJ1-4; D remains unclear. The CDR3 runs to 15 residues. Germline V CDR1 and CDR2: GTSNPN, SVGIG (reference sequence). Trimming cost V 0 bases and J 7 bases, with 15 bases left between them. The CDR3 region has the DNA TGTGCCTGGAGTGTCGGTCGGCATTGGGGTGAAAAACTGTTTTTT. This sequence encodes CAWSVGRHWGEKLFF. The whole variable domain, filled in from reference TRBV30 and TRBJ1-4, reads SQTIHQWPATLVQPVGSPLSLECTVEGTSNPNLYWYRQAAGRGLQLLFYSVGIGQISSEVPQNLSASRPQDRQFILSSKKLLLSDSGFYLCAWSVGRHWGEKLFFGSGTQLSVL.